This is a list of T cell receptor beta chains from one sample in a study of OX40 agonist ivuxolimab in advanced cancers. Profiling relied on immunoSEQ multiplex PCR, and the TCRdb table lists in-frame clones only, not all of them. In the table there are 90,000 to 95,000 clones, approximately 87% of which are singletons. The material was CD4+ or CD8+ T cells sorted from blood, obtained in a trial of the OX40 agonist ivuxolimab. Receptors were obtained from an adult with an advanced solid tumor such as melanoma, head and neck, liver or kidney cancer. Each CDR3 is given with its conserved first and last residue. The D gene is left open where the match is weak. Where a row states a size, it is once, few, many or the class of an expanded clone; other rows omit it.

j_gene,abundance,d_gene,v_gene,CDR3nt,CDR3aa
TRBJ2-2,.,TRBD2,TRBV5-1,TGCGCCAGCAGCCCGCTAGCGGGAGTTGGCACCGGGGAGCTGTTTTTT,CASSPLAGVGTGELFF
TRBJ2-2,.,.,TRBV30,TGTGCCTGGAGTGAGAGGGGCGCTTTTCATGGGGAGCTGTTTTTT,CAWSERGAFHGELFF
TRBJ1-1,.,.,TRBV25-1,TGTGCCAGCATGGGGTATGGGTCGGCGAACACTGAAGCTTTCTTT,CASMGYGSANTEAFF
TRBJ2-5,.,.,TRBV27,TGTGCCAGCAGTCCCAGGGATAAAGAGACCCAGTACTTC,CASSPRDKETQYF
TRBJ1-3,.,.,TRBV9,TGTGCCAGCAGCGTAGAAGGGAGCTCTGGAAACACCATATATTTT,CASSVEGSSGNTIYF
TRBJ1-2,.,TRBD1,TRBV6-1,TGTGCCAGCAGTGGACAGGGGTATGGCTACACCTTC,CASSGQGYGYTF
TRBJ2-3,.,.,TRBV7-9,TGTGCCAGCAGCTTCAGCTACCGCACAGATACGCAGTATTTT,CASSFSYRTDTQYF
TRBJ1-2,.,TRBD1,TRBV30,TGTGCCCACAACGGGGACAGGGGTAACTATGGCTACACCTTC,CAHNGDRGNYGYTF
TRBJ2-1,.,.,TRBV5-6,TGTGCCAGCAGCCCTCAAACAGGGAATGAGCAGTTCTTC,CASSPQTGNEQFF
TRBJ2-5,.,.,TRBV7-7,TGTGCCAGCAGCTCCGACAGGATGGAGACCCAGTACTTC,CASSSDRMETQYF
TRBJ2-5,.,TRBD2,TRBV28,TGTGCCAGCAGTTCCACCGGGACTAGCGGCTTGTACCAAGAGACCCAGTACTTC,CASSSTGTSGLYQETQYF
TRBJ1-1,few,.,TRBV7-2,TGTGCCAGCAGCTTAGACGGGGGGCGATACACTGAAGCTTTCTTT,CASSLDGGRYTEAFF
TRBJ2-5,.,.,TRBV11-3,TGTGCCAGCAGCTTAGGAGGGGGGGGAGAGACCCAGTACTTC,CASSLGGGGETQYF
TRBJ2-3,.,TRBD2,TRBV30,TGTGCCTGGAGTGTAACTAGCGGGAGTCAACATACGCAGTATTTT,CAWSVTSGSQHTQYF
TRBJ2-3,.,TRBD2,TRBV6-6,TGTGCCAGCAGACGACTAGCGGACACAGATACGCAGTATTTT,CASRRLADTDTQYF
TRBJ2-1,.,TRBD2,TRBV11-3,TGTGCCAGCAGCTTATTCGGGGCGGGGGAAAATGAGCAGTTCTTC,CASSLFGAGENEQFF
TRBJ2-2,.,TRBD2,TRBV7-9,TGTGCCAGCAGCCGGACTAGCGGGATTGGCACCGGGGAGCTGTTTTTT,CASSRTSGIGTGELFF
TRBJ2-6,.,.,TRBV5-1,TGCGCCAGCAGCTATCCCCACAGGGACCCAACTGGGGCCAACGTCCTGACTTTC,CASSYPHRDPTGANVLTF
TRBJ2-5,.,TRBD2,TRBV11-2,TGTGCCAGCAGCTTTAGCGGGAGAGTAGGGGAGACCCAGTACTTC,CASSFSGRVGETQYF